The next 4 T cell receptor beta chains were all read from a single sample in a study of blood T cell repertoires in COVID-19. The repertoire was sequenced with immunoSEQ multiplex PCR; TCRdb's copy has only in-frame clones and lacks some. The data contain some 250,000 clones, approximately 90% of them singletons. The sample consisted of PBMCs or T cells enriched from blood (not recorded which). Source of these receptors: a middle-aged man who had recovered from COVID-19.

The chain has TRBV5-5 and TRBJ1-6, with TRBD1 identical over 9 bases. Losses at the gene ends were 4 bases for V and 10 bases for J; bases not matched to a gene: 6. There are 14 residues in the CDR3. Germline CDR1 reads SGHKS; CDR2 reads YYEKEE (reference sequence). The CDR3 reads CASSPTGGESPLHF. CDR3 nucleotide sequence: TGTGCCAGCAGCCCGACAGGGGGGGAGTCACCCCTCCACTTT.

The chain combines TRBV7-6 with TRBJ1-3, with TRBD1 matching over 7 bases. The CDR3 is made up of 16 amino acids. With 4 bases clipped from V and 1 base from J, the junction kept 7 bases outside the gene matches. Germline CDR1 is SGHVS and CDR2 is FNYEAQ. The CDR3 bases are TGTGCCAGCAGCTCGGTTGCAGGGGGTTCTGGAAACACCATATATTTT. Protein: CASSSVAGGSGNTIYF. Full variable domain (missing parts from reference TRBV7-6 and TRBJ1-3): GAGVSQSPRYKVTKRGQDVALRCDPISGHVSLYWYRQALGQGPEFLTYFNYEAQQDKSGLPNDRFSAERPEGSISTLTIQRTEQRDSAMYRCASSSVAGGSGNTIYFGEGSWLTVV.

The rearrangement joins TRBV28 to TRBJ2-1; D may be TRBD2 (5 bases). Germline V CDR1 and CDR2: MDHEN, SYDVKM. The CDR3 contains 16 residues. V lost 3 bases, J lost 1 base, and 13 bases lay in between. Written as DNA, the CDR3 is TGTGCCAGCAGTTTTCTGGCGGGCAAATCCTACAATGAGCAGTTCTTC. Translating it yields CASSFLAGKSYNEQFF.

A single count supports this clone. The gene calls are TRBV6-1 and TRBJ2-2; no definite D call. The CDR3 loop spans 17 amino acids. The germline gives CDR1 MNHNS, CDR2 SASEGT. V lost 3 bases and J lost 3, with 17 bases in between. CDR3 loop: CASSDPTWIKDTGELFF. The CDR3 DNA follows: TGTGCCAGCAGTGATCCGACTTGGATTAAGGACACCGGGGAGCTGTTTTTT.